Shown below are 23 T cell receptor beta chains from a single sample sequenced in a study of CD8 T cells in Susac syndrome. A quantity of about 0.5 to 1 ug RNA underwent reverse transcription using random hexamers. TCRdb redid the calling of the immunoSEQ multiplex PCR reads with MiXCR, one entry per CDR3 protein. Of around 280,000 distinct CDR3 sequences listed, around 84% were seen once; the top ten hold approximately 0.11%. What was sequenced was CD8+ T cells from PBMCs. These receptors were taken from a human donor with multiple sclerosis.

The genes are TRBV7-2 and TRBJ2-7, with 7 bases fitting TRBD2. Trimming at V came to 1 base and at J to 2 bases, leaving 8 bases not matched to a gene. The CDR3 sequence is 16 residues long. Germline V CDR1 and CDR2: SGHTA, FQGNSA. The CDR3 DNA reads TGTGCCAGCAGCTTAGTACAGGCGGGAGTACCCTACGAGCAGTACTTC. Translation gives CASSLVQAGVPYEQYF.

V usage is TRBV27 and J usage is TRBJ1-1; 7 bases align to TRBD1. This CDR3 spans 14 amino acids. CDR1 and CDR2 (germline): MNHEY, SMNVEV (reference sequence). Trimming cost V 5 bases and J 5 bases; bases outside gene matches: 8. The chain's CDR3 is CASSLTTGRTEAFF. The CDR3 region has the DNA TGTGCCAGCAGTCTCACGACAGGGAGGACTGAAGCTTTCTTT.

This rearrangement joins TRBV18 to TRBJ2-7, with 10 bases matching TRBD1. CDR3 size: 15 residues. V shed 2 bases and J 2 bases; nucleotides not matched to a gene: 3. The germline V gene encodes CDR1 KGHSH and CDR2 LQKENI. The CDR3 is CASSPRDRGTYEQYF. The CDR3 bases are TGTGCCAGCTCACCAAGGGACAGGGGAACCTACGAGCAGTACTTC.

The rearrangement uses TRBV9 and TRBJ2-1; the match to TRBD2 covers 10 bases. Germline CDR1 and CDR2: SGDLS and YYNGEE. The CDR3 length is 16 residues. Trimming at V came to 0 bases and at J to 6 bases, leaving 6 bases not matched to a gene. The CDR3: CASSVDSSGSGNEQFF. CDR3 DNA sequence: TGTGCCAGCAGCGTAGATTCTAGCGGGAGTGGCAATGAGCAGTTCTTC.

The V and J genes are TRBV19 and TRBJ2-3; TRBD2 matches 7 bases. The V and J ends lost 3 bases and 3 bases, in that order; junction bases with no gene match: 3. Per the germline V gene, CDR1 is LNHDA and CDR2 is SQIVND (reference sequence). This CDR3 has 14 amino acids. The CDR3 here is CASSMGGDTDTQYF. CDR3 bases: TGTGCCAGTAGTATGGGGGGGGATACAGATACGCAGTATTTT.

In nucleotides, the CDR3 is TGTGCCAGCAGTTACTCGATGGACACTGAAGCTTTCTTT. This codes for CASSYSMDTEAFF. The chain employs TRBV6-5 and TRBJ1-1, with no clear D. Trimming left V 0 bases short and J 3 bases short, with 5 bases between. The CDR3 extends over 13 amino acids. Germline V gene data show CDR1 as MNHEY and CDR2 as SVGAGI.

This clonotype was seen a few times. This chain uses TRBV2 with TRBJ2-7; TRBD1 agrees at 8 bases. The CDR3 has 14 residues. Unmatched junction bases numbered 5, after V lost 5 bases and J lost 2 bases. Germline CDR1 SNHLY, CDR2 FYNNEI. The CDR3 DNA sequence: TGTGCCAGCAGTCTCCGGGACAGGCCCTACGAGCAGTACTTC. Translating gives CASSLRDRPYEQYF.

The gene calls are TRBV9 and TRBJ2-7; 8 bases line up with TRBD2. V lost 4 bases to trimming and J lost 5 bases; unmatched junction nucleotides: 11. The CDR3 sequence is 15 residues long. Germline CDR1 and CDR2: SGDLS and YYNGEE. In DNA, the CDR3 is TGTGCCAGCAGCCTGAAAGCGGGAGTTGTCGACGAGCAGTACTTC. Translation gives CASSLKAGVVDEQYF.

The chain couples TRBV27 to TRBJ2-1; the match to TRBD1 covers 7 bases. The CDR3 extends over 13 amino acids. Trimming took 4 bases from V and 6 from J; bases not matched to a gene: 3. Germline V gives CDR1 MNHEY, CDR2 SMNVEV (reference sequence). CDR3 sequence: CASSSSGGNEQFF. For the CDR3, the DNA is TGTGCCAGCAGTTCTTCAGGGGGCAATGAGCAGTTCTTC.

The V and J genes are TRBV27 and TRBJ2-7, with 7 positions matching TRBD2. The CDR3 runs to 13 residues. Germline trimming cut 8 bases from V and 7 bases from J; bases unmatched to any gene: 11. The germline gives CDR1 MNHEY, CDR2 SMNVEV (reference sequence). The CDR3 DNA reads as TGTGCCAGCCATCGGGGGACGGGAGGAGAGCAGTACTTC. It codes for CASHRGTGGEQYF.

This clonotype turned up a few times. The V gene is TRBV24-1, the J gene TRBJ2-7; no clear D gene. Germline-derived CDR1 and CDR2 are KGHDR and SFDVKD. This CDR3 contains 17 residues. V shed 4 bases and J shed 2 bases, with 20 bases lying between them. The CDR3 DNA is TGTGCCACCAGTGACCCCCATGGCAGATCAAGGGCCTACGAGCAGTACTTC. This sequence encodes CATSDPHGRSRAYEQYF.

The rearrangement uses TRBV19 and TRBJ2-7, with D possibly matching TRBD2 (6 bases). Trimming removed 4 bases from V and 1 base from J, with 14 bases in between. Germline V gene sequence: CDR1 LNHDA, CDR2 SQIVND (reference sequence). The CDR3 extends over 15 amino acids. For the CDR3, the DNA is TGTGCCAGTAGTAGTGGGGCTAGCGCTTCCTACGAGCAGTACTTC. This gives the protein CASSSGASASYEQYF.

V usage is TRBV11-1 and J usage is TRBJ2-1, with 11 bases fitting TRBD2. There are 20 residues in the CDR3. After removal of 5 bases from V and 6 bases from J, the junction contained 21 bases not matched to a gene. Germline CDR1 SGHAT, CDR2 FQDESV (reference sequence). The CDR3 protein is CASSRSGGRPIAGGSNEQFF. CDR3 DNA sequence: TGTGCCAGCAGCCGCTCAGGGGGGCGCCCAATAGCGGGAGGGTCCAATGAGCAGTTCTTC.

The V gene is TRBV28, the J gene TRBJ2-3, with unresolved D. This CDR3 is 14 amino acids long. CDR1 and CDR2 from the germline V gene are MDHEN and SYDVKM. Trimming left V 3 bases short and J 1 base short, with 8 bases between. As DNA, the CDR3 is TGTGCCAGCAGTTTTTTGAGTGGCACAGATACGCAGTATTTT. Translation: CASSFLSGTDTQYF.

This clonotype appeared once. The chain couples TRBV11-2 to TRBJ2-2; TRBD2 aligns across 11 bases. Germline CDR1 is SGHAT and CDR2 is FQNNGV. This CDR3 comprises 16 residues. Trimming cost V 5 bases and J 4 bases; bases outside gene matches: 6. The CDR3 DNA sequence: TGTGCCAGCAGCCCTAGCGGGAGGACCTCCACCGGGGAGCTGTTTTTT. Protein: CASSPSGRTSTGELFF. The complete variable domain, with remaining parts taken from reference TRBV11-2 and TRBJ2-2, reads EAGVAQSPRYKIIEKRQSVAFWCNPISGHATLYWYQQILGQGPKLLIQFQNNGVVDDSQLPKDRFSAERLKGVDSTLKIQPAKLEDSAVYLCASSPSGRTSTGELFFGEGSRLTVL.

This clonotype was counted a few times. The V gene is TRBV6-5, the J gene TRBJ1-5; D unresolved. Trimming removed 0 bases at V and 6 bases at J, with 6 bases between. Germline V CDR1 and CDR2: MNHEY, SVGAGI. This CDR3 is 13 amino acids long. CDR3 bases: TGTGCCAGCAGTTACTCGAATTCTCAGCCCCAGCATTTT. Amino acids: CASSYSNSQPQHF.

The chain employs TRBV20-1 and TRBJ2-7, with 7 bases fitting TRBD1. V dropped 6 bases and J dropped 1; count of bases not matched to a gene: 15. The CDR3 is 16 residues long. Germline V gene lookup returns CDR1 DFQATT and CDR2 SNEGSKA (reference sequence). The CDR3 spells CSAVNRGGDRSYEQYF. CDR3 bases: TGCAGTGCGGTAAACCGAGGTGGGGACAGATCCTACGAGCAGTACTTC.

The rearrangement links TRBV13 to TRBJ2-7; a possible D gene is TRBD2 (5 bases). V was clipped by 5 bases and J by 2 bases, with 16 bases between them. The germline V gene encodes CDR1 PRHDT and CDR2 FYEKMQ (reference sequence). The CDR3 has 15 amino acids. The DNA for the CDR3 is TGTGCCAGCAGCCATGGCCCGGACGGGACCTACGAGCAGTACTTC. Translation gives CASSHGPDGTYEQYF.

This rearrangement joins TRBV27 to TRBJ2-1; 7 nucleotides agree with TRBD2. CDR3 size: 15 residues. Germline V lookup: CDR1 MNHEY, CDR2 SMNVEV (reference sequence). Germline trimming cut 10 bases from V and 7 bases from J; bases unmatched to any gene: 16. This chain's CDR3 is CATLRGGGPLNEQFF. DNA for the CDR3: TGTGCCACCCTGCGCGGGGGAGGCCCGTTGAATGAGCAGTTCTTC.

This rearrangement joins TRBV10-3 to TRBJ2-7, with 8 positions matching TRBD1. The V gene end was trimmed by 0 bases and the J gene end by 6 bases; junction bases not matched to a gene: 4. This CDR3 region has 14 residues. In germline, CDR1 is ENHRY, CDR2 SYGVKD. Written as DNA, the CDR3 is TGTGCCATCAGTGAGTCTGGCAGGGGGCGCGAGCAGTACTTC. Translating gives CAISESGRGREQYF.

The genes are TRBV20-1 and TRBJ1-1; D unclear. The CDR3 spans 15 residues. Germline CDR1 reads DFQATT; CDR2 reads SNEGSKA (reference sequence). V dropped 0 bases and J dropped 1 base, with 12 bases sitting between them. In DNA form, the CDR3 reads TGCAGTGCTAGAGATCCGGGAGAGGGGAACACTGAAGCTTTCTTT. Translation: CSARDPGEGNTEAFF.

V gene TRBV11-2 combines with J gene TRBJ1-1; D call uncertain. This CDR3 spans 14 amino acids. The germline V and J ends were trimmed by 6 bases and 0 bases, with 11 bases remaining between them. Germline V CDR1 and CDR2: SGHAT, FQNNGV. The CDR3 DNA is TGTGCCAGCAGACCCCTTTGGCTGAACACTGAAGCTTTCTTT. Amino acid sequence: CASRPLWLNTEAFF. The entire variable domain, with the rest obtained from reference TRBV11-2 and TRBJ1-1, is as follows: EAGVAQSPRYKIIEKRQSVAFWCNPISGHATLYWYQQILGQGPKLLIQFQNNGVVDDSQLPKDRFSAERLKGVDSTLKIQPAKLEDSAVYLCASRPLWLNTEAFFGQGTRLTVV.

V is TRBV27 and J is TRBJ2-7; D may be TRBD2 (5 bases). From germline, CDR1 is MNHEY and CDR2 SMNVEV (reference sequence). The V gene lost 3 bases and the J gene lost 5 bases, with 14 bases spanning the gap. The CDR3 is made up of 14 amino acids. CDR3 sequence: CASSFRDKRNEQYF. The CDR3 nucleotides read TGTGCCAGCAGTTTCCGGGATAAGCGGAACGAGCAGTACTTC.